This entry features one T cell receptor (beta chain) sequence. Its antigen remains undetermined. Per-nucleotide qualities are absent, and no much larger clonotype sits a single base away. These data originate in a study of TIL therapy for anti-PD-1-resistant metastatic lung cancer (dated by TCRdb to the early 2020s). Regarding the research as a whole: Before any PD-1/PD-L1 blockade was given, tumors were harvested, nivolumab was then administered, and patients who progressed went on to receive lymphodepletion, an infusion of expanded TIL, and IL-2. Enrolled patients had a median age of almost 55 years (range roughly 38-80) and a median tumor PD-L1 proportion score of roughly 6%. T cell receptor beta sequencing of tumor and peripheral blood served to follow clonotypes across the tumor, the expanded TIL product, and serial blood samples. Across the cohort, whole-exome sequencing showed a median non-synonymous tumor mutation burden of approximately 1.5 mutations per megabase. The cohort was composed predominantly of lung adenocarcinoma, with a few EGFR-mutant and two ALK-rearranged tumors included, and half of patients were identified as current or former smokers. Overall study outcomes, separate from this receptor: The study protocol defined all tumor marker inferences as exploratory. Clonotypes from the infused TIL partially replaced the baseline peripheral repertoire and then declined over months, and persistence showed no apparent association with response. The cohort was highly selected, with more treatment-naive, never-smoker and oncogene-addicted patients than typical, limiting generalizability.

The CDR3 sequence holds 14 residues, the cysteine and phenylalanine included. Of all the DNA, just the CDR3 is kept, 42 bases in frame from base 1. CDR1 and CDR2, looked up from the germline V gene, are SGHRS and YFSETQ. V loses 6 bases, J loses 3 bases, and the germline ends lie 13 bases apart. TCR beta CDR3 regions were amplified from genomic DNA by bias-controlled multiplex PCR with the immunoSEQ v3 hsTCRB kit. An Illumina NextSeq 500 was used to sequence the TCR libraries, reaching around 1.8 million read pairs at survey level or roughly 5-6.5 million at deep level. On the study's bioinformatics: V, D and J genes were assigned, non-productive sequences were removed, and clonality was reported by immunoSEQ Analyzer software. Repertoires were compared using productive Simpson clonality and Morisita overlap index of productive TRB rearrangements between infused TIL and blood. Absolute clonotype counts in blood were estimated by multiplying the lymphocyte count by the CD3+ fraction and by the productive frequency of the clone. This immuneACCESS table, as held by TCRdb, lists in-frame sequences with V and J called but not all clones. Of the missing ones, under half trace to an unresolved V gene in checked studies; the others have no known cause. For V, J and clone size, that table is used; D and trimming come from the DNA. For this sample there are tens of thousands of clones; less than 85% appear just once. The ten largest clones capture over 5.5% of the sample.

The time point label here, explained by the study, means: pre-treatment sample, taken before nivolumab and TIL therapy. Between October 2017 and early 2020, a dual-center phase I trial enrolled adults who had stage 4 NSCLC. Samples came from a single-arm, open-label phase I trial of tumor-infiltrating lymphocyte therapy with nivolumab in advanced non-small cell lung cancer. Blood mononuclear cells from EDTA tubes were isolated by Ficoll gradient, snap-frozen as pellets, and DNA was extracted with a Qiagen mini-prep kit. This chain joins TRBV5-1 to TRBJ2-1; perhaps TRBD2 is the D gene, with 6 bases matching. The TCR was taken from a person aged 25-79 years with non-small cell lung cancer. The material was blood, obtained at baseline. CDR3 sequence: CASTYSGGYNEQFF. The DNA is TGCGCCAGCACCTATAGCGGAGGCTACAATGAGCAGTTCTTC.